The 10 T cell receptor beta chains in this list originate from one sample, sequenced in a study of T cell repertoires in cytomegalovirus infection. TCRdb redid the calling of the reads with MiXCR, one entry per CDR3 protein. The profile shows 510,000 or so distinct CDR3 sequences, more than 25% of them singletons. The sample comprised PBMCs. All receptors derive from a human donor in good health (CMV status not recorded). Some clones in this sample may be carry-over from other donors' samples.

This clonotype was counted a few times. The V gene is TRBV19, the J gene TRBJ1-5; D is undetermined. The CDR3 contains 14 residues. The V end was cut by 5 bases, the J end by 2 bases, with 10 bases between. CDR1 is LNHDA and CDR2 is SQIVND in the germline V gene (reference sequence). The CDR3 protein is CASSWENGNQPQHF. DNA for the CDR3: TGTGCCAGTAGTTGGGAGAATGGCAATCAGCCCCAGCATTTT.

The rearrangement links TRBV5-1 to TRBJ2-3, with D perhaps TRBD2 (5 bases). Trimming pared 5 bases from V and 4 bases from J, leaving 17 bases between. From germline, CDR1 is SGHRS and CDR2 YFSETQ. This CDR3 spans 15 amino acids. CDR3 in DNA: TGCGCCAGCAGAGGGAGTCCACATTCGGCAGATACGCAGTATTTT. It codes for CASRGSPHSADTQYF.

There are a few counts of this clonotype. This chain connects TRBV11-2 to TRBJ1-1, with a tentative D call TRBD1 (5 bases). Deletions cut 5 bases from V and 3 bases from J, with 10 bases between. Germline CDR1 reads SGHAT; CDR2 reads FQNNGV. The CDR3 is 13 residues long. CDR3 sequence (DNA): TGTGCCAGCAGCGTGCAGGGTCACACTGAAGCTTTCTTT. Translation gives CASSVQGHTEAFF.

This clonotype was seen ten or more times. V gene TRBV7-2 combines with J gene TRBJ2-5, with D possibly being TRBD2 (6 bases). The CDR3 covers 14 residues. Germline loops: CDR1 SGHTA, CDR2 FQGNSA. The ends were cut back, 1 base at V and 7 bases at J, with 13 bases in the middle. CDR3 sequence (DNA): TGTGCCAGCAGCTTAGTCACAGCGGGCGGGACCCAGTACTTC. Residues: CASSLVTAGGTQYF.

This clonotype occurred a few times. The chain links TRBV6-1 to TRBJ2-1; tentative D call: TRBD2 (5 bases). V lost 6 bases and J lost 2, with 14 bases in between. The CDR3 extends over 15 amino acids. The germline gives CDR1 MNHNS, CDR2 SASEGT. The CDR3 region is CASSLRGATYNEQFF. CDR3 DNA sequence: TGTGCCAGCAGCCTCCGGGGAGCCACCTACAATGAGCAGTTCTTC.

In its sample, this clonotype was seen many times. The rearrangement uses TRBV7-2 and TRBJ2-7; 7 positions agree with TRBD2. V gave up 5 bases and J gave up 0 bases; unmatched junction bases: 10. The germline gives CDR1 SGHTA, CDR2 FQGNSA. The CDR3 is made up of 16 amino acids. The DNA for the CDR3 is TGTGCCAGCAGCGCCCATCTAGCGGTGAGCTCCTACGAGCAGTACTTC. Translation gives CASSAHLAVSSYEQYF.

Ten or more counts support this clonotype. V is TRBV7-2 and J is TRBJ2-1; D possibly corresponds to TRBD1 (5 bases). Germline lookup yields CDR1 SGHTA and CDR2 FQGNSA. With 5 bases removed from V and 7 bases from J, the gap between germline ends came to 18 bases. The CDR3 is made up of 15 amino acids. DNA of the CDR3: TGTGCCAGCAGCCCAAATCTCAGGGTGTCAAATGAGCAGTTCTTC. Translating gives CASSPNLRVSNEQFF.

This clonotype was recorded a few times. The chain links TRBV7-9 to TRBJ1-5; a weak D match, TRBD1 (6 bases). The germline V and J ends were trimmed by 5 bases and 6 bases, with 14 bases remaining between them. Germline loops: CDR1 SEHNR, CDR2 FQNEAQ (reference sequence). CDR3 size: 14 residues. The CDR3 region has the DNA TGTGCCAGCAGCCATGGGGGGGCCGGTCAGCCCCAGCATTTT. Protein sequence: CASSHGGAGQPQHF.

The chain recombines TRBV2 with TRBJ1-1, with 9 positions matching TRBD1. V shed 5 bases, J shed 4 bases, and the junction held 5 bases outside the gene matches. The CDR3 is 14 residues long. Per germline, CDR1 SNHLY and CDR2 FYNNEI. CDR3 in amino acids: CASSKQGASTEAFF. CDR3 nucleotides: TGTGCCAGCAGTAAACAGGGGGCCAGCACTGAAGCTTTCTTT.

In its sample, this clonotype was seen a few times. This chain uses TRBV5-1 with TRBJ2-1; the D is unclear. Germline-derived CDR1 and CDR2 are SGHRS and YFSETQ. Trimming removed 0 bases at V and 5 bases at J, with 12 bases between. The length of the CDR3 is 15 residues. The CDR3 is CASSLEPGGNNEQFF. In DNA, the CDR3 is TGCGCCAGCAGCTTGGAGCCAGGCGGCAACAATGAGCAGTTCTTC.